These T cell receptor beta chains were read from a single sample in a study of radiotherapy plus CTLA-4 blockade in lung cancer. Profiling relied on immunoSEQ multiplex PCR, and the TCRdb table lists in-frame clones only, not all of them. The sample records about 46,000 clones, 70% to 80% being singletons. Sequencing was performed on peripheral blood, taken from a patient treated with radiotherapy plus ipilimumab. The receptor source for this set is a human donor with non-small cell lung cancer who had a complete response to radiotherapy plus ipilimumab. Each CDR3 is given with its conserved first and last residue. The D gene is left open where the match is weak.

d_call: TRBD2
v_call: TRBV7-9
j_call: TRBJ2-5
cdr3_aa: CASSFSGTSGLETQYF

d_call: .
v_call: TRBV5-5
j_call: TRBJ2-2
cdr3_aa: CASSRSVTNTGELFF

d_call: TRBD2
v_call: TRBV11-2
j_call: TRBJ2-1
cdr3_aa: CASSFGGGANLGYNEQFF

d_call: TRBD2
v_call: TRBV19
j_call: TRBJ2-2
cdr3_aa: CATNLMQTSGGGNTGELFF

d_call: .
v_call: TRBV30
j_call: TRBJ1-5
cdr3_aa: CAWSVGRREPQHF

d_call: TRBD1
v_call: TRBV7-8
j_call: TRBJ1-5
cdr3_aa: CASSLDPGQQSPQHF

d_call: TRBD2
v_call: TRBV6-5
j_call: TRBJ2-1
cdr3_aa: CASTDSGRSYNEQFF

d_call: TRBD1
v_call: TRBV7-8
j_call: TRBJ2-7
cdr3_aa: CASSFTGGVYEQYF

d_call: TRBD1
v_call: TRBV6-1
j_call: TRBJ1-1
cdr3_aa: CASTTGQGGTEAFF

d_call: TRBD1
v_call: TRBV7-2
j_call: TRBJ2-2
cdr3_aa: CASSRDRGNTGELFF

d_call: TRBD2
v_call: TRBV5-4
j_call: TRBJ2-1
cdr3_aa: CASSPPGGGLYNEQFF

d_call: .
v_call: TRBV30
j_call: TRBJ1-4
cdr3_aa: CAWTEGATNEKLFF

d_call: TRBD1
v_call: TRBV2
j_call: TRBJ1-5
cdr3_aa: CASTGTGSSMNQPQHF

d_call: .
v_call: TRBV30
j_call: TRBJ2-2
cdr3_aa: CAWSFRGSRSGELFF

d_call: .
v_call: TRBV28
j_call: TRBJ1-1
cdr3_aa: CASSPTPGPGTEAFF

d_call: TRBD2
v_call: TRBV28
j_call: TRBJ2-3
cdr3_aa: CASSFGGGATDTQYF

d_call: .
v_call: TRBV2
j_call: TRBJ2-3
cdr3_aa: CASSLDSGGTDTQYF

d_call: TRBD1
v_call: TRBV11-2
j_call: TRBJ1-1
cdr3_aa: CASSLDDPGTGGLNTEAFF

d_call: TRBD2
v_call: TRBV6-6
j_call: TRBJ2-2
cdr3_aa: CASSTSGVRELFF

d_call: .
v_call: TRBV5-1
j_call: TRBJ2-1
cdr3_aa: CASSLEDRLTDEQFF

d_call: .
v_call: TRBV6-5
j_call: TRBJ2-5
cdr3_aa: CASSYSTMGAETQYF

d_call: .
v_call: TRBV5-1
j_call: TRBJ2-5
cdr3_aa: CASSLAGGLGQETQYF

d_call: .
v_call: TRBV7-9
j_call: TRBJ1-5
cdr3_aa: CASSPANRGDQPQHF

d_call: TRBD1
v_call: TRBV5-1
j_call: TRBJ1-6
cdr3_aa: CASSLGQGAVGSPLHF

d_call: .
v_call: TRBV4-3
j_call: TRBJ1-2
cdr3_aa: CASSQDMTVVGYTF

d_call: .
v_call: TRBV10-2
j_call: .
cdr3_aa: CASSESPLSYEQYF